This T cell receptor (beta chain) was found in a study of blood T cell repertoires in COVID-19. Background on the study: Collection of acute and convalescent COVID-19 samples took place in the United States, Italy and Spain.

Sequencing used immunoSEQ multiplex PCR; TCRdb keeps in-frame clones, though not all of them. The table lists under 150,000 clones, 81% of them singletons, with roughly 1.6% in the top ten. The sample consisted of peripheral blood. The sequence was obtained from a man aged 45-65 years with acute or convalescent COVID-19.

CDR3 in amino acids: CASSLRAGTNYGYTF. The CDR3 nucleotides are TGTGCCAGCAGCTTACGTGCAGGGACTAACTATGGCTACACCTTC. This sequence joins TRBV11-2 and TRBJ1-2, with D perhaps matching TRBD1 (5 bases). Germline values: CDR1 SGHAT, CDR2 FQNNGV. The CDR3 spans 15 residues. V gave up 2 bases and J gave up 0 bases, with 10 bases separating them.